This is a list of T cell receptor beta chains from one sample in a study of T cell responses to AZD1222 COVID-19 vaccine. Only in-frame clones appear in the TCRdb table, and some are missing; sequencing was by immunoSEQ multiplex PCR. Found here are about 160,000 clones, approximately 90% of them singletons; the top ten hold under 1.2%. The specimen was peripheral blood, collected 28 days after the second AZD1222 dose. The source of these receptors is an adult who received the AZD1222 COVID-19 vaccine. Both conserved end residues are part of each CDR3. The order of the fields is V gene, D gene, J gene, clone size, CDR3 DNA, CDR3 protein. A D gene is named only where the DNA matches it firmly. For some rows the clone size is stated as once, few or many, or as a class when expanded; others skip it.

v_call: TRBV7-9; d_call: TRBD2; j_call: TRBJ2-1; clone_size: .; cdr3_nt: TGTGCCAGCAGCTTAGGTAGCGGGGGGGCCGGAGATGAGCAGTTCTTC; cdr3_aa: CASSLGSGGAGDEQFF
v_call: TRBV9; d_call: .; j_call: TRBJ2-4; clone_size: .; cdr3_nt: TGTGCCAGCAGCGTAGATGGTAGCTCACACATTCAGTACTTC; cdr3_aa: CASSVDGSSHIQYF
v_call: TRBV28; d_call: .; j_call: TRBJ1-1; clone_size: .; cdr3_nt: TGTGCCAGCAGTTTCGCGGGGTTGGGTACTGAAGCTTTCTTT; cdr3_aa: CASSFAGLGTEAFF
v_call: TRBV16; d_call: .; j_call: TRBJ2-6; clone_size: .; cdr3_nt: TGTGCCAGCAGCCAGAACAGGGGGGCCAACGTCCTGACTTTC; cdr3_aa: CASSQNRGANVLTF
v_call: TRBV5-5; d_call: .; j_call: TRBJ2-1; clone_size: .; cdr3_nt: TGTGCCAGCAGCGCTGACCGCCATGAGCAGTTCTTC; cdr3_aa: CASSADRHEQFF
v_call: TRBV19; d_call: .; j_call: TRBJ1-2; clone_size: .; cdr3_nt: TGTGCCAGTAGTATAGATCGGCAGAGGGATATCGATGGCTACACCTTC; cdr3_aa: CASSIDRQRDIDGYTF
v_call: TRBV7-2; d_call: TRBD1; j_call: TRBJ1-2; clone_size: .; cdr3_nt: TGTGCCAGCACCGTCACGGGACAGCATTATGGCTACACCTTC; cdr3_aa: CASTVTGQHYGYTF
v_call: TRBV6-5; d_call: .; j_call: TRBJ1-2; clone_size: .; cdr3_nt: TGTGCCAGCAGTTACGGGGGTCCCCGCCATGGCTACACCTTC; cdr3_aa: CASSYGGPRHGYTF
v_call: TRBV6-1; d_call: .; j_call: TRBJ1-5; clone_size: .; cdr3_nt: TGTGCCAGCAGTGAATCGACAGGCAATCAGCCCCAGCATTTT; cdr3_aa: CASSESTGNQPQHF
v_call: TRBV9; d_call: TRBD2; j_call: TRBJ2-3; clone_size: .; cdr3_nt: TGTGCCAGCAGCGTAGGAGGGAGGGTAGATACGCAGTATTTT; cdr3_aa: CASSVGGRVDTQYF
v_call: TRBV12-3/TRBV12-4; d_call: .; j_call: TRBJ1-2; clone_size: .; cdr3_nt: TGTGCCAGCAGTTTAATTGGAGGATATGGCTACACCTTC; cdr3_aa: CASSLIGGYGYTF
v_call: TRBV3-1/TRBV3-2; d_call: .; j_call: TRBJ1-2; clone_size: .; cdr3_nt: TGTGCCAGCAGCCAAGAAGGGGGTTTTTATAGCTATGGCTACACCTTC; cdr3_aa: CASSQEGGFYSYGYTF
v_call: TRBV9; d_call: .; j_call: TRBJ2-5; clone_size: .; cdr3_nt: TGTGCCAGCAGCGAAGGAAAGGCGTTTGGGGAGACCCAGTACTTC; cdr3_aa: CASSEGKAFGETQYF
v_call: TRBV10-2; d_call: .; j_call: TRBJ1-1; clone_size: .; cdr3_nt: TGCGCCAGCAGGGACGGGGACACTGAAGCTTTCTTT; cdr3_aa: CASRDGDTEAFF
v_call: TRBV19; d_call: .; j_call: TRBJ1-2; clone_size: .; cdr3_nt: TGTGCCAGTAGTTGGGGAACTTATGGCTACACCTTC; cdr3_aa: CASSWGTYGYTF
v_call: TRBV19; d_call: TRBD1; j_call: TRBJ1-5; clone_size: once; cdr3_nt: TGTGCCAGTAGTATTGCAGGGCGGACAGGATATCAGCCCCAGCATTTT; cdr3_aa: CASSIAGRTGYQPQHF